The present entry profiles one T cell receptor (beta chain) with its context. What it binds is not known. With a much larger clone just one base away, this may be a read error. This CDR3 contains 16 residues. Germline loops: CDR1 MNHNS, CDR2 SASEGT. The trim removed 5 bases at V and 0 bases at J, leaving 8 bases unmatched. TCRdb used MiXCR to reprocess the reads, holding one entry per CDR3 protein. This repertoire shows approximately 250,000 distinct CDR3 sequences, less than 9.5% found once; its top ten account for about 15%. This sample stems from a study of T cell repertoires in cytomegalovirus infection. Regarding the study as a whole: The response measured ex vivo was dominated by TCR beta clonotypes (HLA-C-restricted and CMV-specific).

Sequenced material: PBMCs. This sequence originates from a human donor in good health (CMV status not recorded). Some clones in this sample may be carry-over from other donors' samples. The rearrangement joins TRBV6-1 to TRBJ1-1; 8 bases align to TRBD1. This CDR3 reads CASSYCGTGLNTEAFF. CDR3 bases: TGTGCCAGCAGTTACTGCGGGACAGGATTGAACACTGAAGCTTTCTTT.